These 15 T cell receptor beta chains were sequenced from one sample in a study of blood T cell repertoires in COVID-19. Libraries were prepared by immunoSEQ multiplex PCR; TCRdb keeps only in-frame clonotypes and omits some of them. The sample contains approximately 70,000 clones, under 80% of which appear only once. Sequencing used PBMCs or T cells enriched from blood (not recorded which). All receptors come from a woman in her sixties or seventies who had been exposed to COVID-19.

V and J are TRBV19 and TRBJ1-1; 9 bases fit TRBD1. CDR1 and CDR2 (germline): LNHDA, SQIVND (reference sequence). The junction had 4 bases not matched to a gene; V was cut back by 4 bases and J by 1 base. The CDR3 covers 15 residues. In DNA, the CDR3 is TGTGCCAGTAGTAAAAAGGGACAGGGGAACACTGAAGCTTTCTTT. This gives the protein CASSKKGQGNTEAFF.

The chain couples TRBV25-1 to TRBJ2-7; 7 positions match TRBD2. CDR1 and CDR2 (germline): MGHDK, SYGVNS. The CDR3 has 14 amino acids. The V gene end was trimmed by 3 bases and the J gene end by 5 bases; junction bases not matched to a gene: 7. CDR3 region: CASSDSGGSNEQYF. The CDR3 DNA reads as TGTGCCAGCAGTGATAGCGGCGGGAGCAACGAGCAGTACTTC.

In its sample, this clone was seen a few times. This CDR3 reads CASSYREGPEAFF. In DNA, the CDR3 is TGTGCCAGCAGCTACAGGGAGGGCCCTGAAGCTTTCTTT. The chain combines TRBV7-9 with TRBJ1-1; TRBD1 is a possible D gene (6 bases). CDR1 and CDR2 from the germline V gene are SEHNR and FQNEAQ (reference sequence). Trimming removed 4 bases from V and 6 bases from J, with 12 bases in between. The CDR3 is 13 amino acids.

The chain employs TRBV7-6 and TRBJ2-7; D possibly corresponds to TRBD1 (6 bases). The CDR3 totals 13 residues. CDR1 is SGHVS and CDR2 is FNYEAQ in the germline V gene. V dropped 4 bases and J dropped 7 bases, with 14 bases sitting between them. CDR3 coding DNA: TGTGCCAGCAGCTCCCAACAGGGCGGGGAGCAGTACTTC. Amino acid sequence: CASSSQQGGEQYF.

The chain carries TRBV7-2 and TRBJ2-3, with 8 bases lining up with TRBD2. CDR3 length: 16 residues. Germline CDR1 reads SGHTA; CDR2 reads FQGNSA. With V trimmed by 1 base and J by 1 base, 4 bases remained unmatched. The CDR3 DNA reads as TGTGCCAGCAGCTTAGATAGCGGGACGGGCACAGATACGCAGTATTTT. Protein sequence: CASSLDSGTGTDTQYF.

The V gene is TRBV6-5, the J gene TRBJ1-5; D unclear. The V and J ends lost 6 bases and 5 bases respectively, with 11 bases between them. CDR1 is MNHEY and CDR2 is SVGAGI in the germline V gene. The CDR3 runs 13 residues. Written as DNA, the CDR3 is TGTGCCAGCAGCCGAGGGTGGGATCAGCCCCAGCATTTT. This sequence encodes CASSRGWDQPQHF.

This clone has a count of ten or more. The DNA of the CDR3 is TGTGCCAGCAGCTCCCCTGGTCGGGAGAACACCGGGGAGCTGTTTTTT. Translated, it gives CASSSPGRENTGELFF. The chain couples TRBV5-4 to TRBJ2-2, with D tentatively TRBD2 (5 bases). The germline CDR1 and CDR2 sequences are SGHNT and YYREEE (reference sequence). The CDR3 totals 16 residues. The V end was cut by 3 bases, the J end by 1 base, with 13 bases between.

The chain links TRBV3-1 (or the pseudogene TRBV3-2) to TRBJ2-4; D is perhaps TRBD1 (7 bases). The CDR3 length is 16 residues. CDR1 and CDR2 from the germline V gene are LGHDT and YNNKEL (reference sequence). V was cut by 4 bases and J by 2 bases, with 15 bases left in between. The CDR3 DNA follows: TGTGCCAGCAGCCGGACAGGCGGGAACACCAAAAACATTCAGTACTTC. Translating it yields CASSRTGGNTKNIQYF.

V gene TRBV3-1 (or the pseudogene TRBV3-2) combines with J gene TRBJ2-3, with 10 bases matching TRBD1. The ends lost 0 bases at V and 9 bases at J; junction bases unmatched: 12. The CDR3 loop spans 17 amino acids. The germline V gene encodes CDR1 LGHDT and CDR2 YNNKEL (reference sequence). DNA for the CDR3: TGTGCCAGCAGCCAAGAGGGGCCAGGACAGGGGGTCGGAACGCAGTATTTT. It codes for CASSQEGPGQGVGTQYF.

V gene TRBV10-3 combines with J gene TRBJ1-5; D is perhaps TRBD1 (5 bases). CDR1 and CDR2 (germline): ENHRY, SYGVKD. V dropped 2 bases and J dropped 3 bases, with 11 bases sitting between them. The CDR3 runs to 15 residues. CDR3 residues: CAISEEGQLNQPQHF. The CDR3 DNA reads as TGTGCCATCAGTGAGGAAGGACAACTCAATCAGCCCCAGCATTTT.

There are many counts of this clone. This chain connects TRBV6-5 to TRBJ1-6; the match to TRBD1 covers 7 bases. V dropped 7 bases and J dropped 8; count of bases not matched to a gene: 11. Germline CDR1 reads MNHEY; CDR2 reads SVGAGI. The CDR3 contains 15 residues. The CDR3 region is CASKGARTEYSPLHF. The CDR3 nucleotides are TGTGCCAGCAAGGGGGCGAGGACGGAATATTCACCCCTCCACTTT.

J is TRBJ2-7 and V is TRBV7-2, with TRBD2 as a possible D gene (5 bases). V shed 4 bases and J shed 4 bases, with 11 bases lying between them. This CDR3 comprises 13 residues. The germline V gene has CDR1 SGHTA and CDR2 FQGNSA. The CDR3: CASSSGPGYEQYF. The DNA of the CDR3 is TGTGCCAGCAGCTCCGGGCCGGGGTACGAGCAGTACTTC.

The chain joins TRBV6-2 or TRBV6-3 to TRBJ1-5; no reliable D call. Germline V lookup: CDR1 MNHEY, CDR2 SVGEGT. This CDR3 is built from 14 residues. V lost 6 bases and J lost 3, with 12 bases in between. DNA for the CDR3: TGTGCCAGCAGCCCCGCGGTGGACAATCAGCCCCAGCATTTT. Translated, it gives CASSPAVDNQPQHF.

This clone was detected a few times. The chain couples TRBV7-9 to TRBJ2-3; D is undetermined. Germline V lookup: CDR1 SEHNR, CDR2 FQNEAQ (reference sequence). V was shortened by 4 bases and J by 6 bases, with 8 bases between the two germline ends. This CDR3 region has 12 residues. The CDR3 region has the DNA TGTGCCAGCAGCTCCATCGCGGATACGCAGTATTTT. Translation: CASSSIADTQYF. Full variable domain (missing parts from reference TRBV7-9 and TRBJ2-3): DTGVSQNPRHKITKRGQNVTFRCDPISEHNRLYWYRQTLGQGPEFLTYFQNEAQLEKSRLLSDRFSAERPKGSFSTLEIQRTEQGDSAMYLCASSSIADTQYFGPGTRLTVL.

The J gene is TRBJ2-5, the V gene TRBV9, with D perhaps TRBD1 (6 bases). The germline V gene encodes CDR1 SGDLS and CDR2 YYNGEE. This CDR3 has 15 amino acids. V was pared by 2 bases and J by 0 bases, with 11 bases between. In DNA form, the CDR3 reads TGTGCCAGCAGCGTCCAGCCAGGGGACCAAGAGACCCAGTACTTC. Translated, it gives CASSVQPGDQETQYF.